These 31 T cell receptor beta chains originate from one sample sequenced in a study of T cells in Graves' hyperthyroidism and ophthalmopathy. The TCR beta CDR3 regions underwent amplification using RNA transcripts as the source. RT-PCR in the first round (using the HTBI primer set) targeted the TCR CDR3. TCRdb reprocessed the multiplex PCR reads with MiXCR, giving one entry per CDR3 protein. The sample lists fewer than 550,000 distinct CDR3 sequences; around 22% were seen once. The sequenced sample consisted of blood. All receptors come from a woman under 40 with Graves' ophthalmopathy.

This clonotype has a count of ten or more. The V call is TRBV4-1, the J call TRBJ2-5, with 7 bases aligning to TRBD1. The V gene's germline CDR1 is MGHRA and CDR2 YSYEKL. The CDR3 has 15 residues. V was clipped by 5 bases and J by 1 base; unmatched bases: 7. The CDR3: CASSTHRGGQETQYF. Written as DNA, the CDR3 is TGCGCCAGCAGCACCCACAGGGGCGGCCAAGAGACCCAGTACTTC.

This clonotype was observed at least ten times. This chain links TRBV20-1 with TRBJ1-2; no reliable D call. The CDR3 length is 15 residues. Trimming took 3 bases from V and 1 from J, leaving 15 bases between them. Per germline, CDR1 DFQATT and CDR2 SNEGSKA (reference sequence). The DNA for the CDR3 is TGCAGTGCTAGGGAGCCCAATAGAGATAACTATGGCTACACCTTC. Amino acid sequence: CSAREPNRDNYGYTF.

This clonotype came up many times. CDR3 amino acids: CASRTVGGEQYF. The CDR3 DNA is TGTGCCAGCCGGACAGTCGGTGGCGAGCAGTACTTC. The V and J genes are TRBV11-1 and TRBJ2-7; D is perhaps TRBD1 (6 bases). The CDR3 has 12 amino acids. Germline V gene data show CDR1 as SGHAT and CDR2 as FQDESV (reference sequence). V gave up 8 bases and J gave up 6 bases, with 14 bases separating them.

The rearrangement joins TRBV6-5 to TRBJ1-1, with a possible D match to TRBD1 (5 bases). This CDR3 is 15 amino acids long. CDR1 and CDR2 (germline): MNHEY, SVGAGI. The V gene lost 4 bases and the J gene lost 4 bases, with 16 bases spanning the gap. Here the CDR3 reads CASSLKGPLGTEAFF. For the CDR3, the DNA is TGTGCCAGCAGTTTAAAGGGGCCACTGGGCACTGAAGCTTTCTTT.

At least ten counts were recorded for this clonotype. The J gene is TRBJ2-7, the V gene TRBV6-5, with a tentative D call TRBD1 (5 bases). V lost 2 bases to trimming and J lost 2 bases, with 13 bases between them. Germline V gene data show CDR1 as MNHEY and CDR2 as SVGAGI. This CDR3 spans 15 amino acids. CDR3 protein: CASSYGAVPPYEQYF. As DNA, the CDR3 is TGTGCCAGCAGTTACGGGGCGGTACCTCCCTACGAGCAGTACTTC.

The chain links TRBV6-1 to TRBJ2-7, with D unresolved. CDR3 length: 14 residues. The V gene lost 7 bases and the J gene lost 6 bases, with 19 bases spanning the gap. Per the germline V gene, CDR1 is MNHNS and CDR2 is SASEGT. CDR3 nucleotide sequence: TGTGCCAGCAATCCAACCTCAACAAGCTCCGAGCAGTACTTC. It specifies CASNPTSTSSEQYF.

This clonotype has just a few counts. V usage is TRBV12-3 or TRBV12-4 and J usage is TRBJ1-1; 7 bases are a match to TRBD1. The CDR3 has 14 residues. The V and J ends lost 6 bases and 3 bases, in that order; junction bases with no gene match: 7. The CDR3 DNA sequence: TGTGCCAGCAGCCAATCGACAGGGTACACTGAAGCTTTCTTT. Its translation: CASSQSTGYTEAFF.

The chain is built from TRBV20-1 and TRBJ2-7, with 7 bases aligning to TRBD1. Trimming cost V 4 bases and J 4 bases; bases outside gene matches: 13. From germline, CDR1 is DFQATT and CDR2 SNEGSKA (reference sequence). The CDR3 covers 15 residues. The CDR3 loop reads CSATQLKTGWYEQYF. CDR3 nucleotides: TGCAGTGCTACACAGCTTAAGACAGGGTGGTACGAGCAGTACTTC.

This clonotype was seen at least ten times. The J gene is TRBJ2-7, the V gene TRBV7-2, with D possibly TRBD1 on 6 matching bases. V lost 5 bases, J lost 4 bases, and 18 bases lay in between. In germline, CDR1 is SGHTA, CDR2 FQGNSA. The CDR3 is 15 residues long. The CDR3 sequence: CASSERQGSGYEQYF. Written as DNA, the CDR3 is TGTGCCAGCAGCGAGAGGCAGGGGTCGGGATACGAGCAGTACTTC.

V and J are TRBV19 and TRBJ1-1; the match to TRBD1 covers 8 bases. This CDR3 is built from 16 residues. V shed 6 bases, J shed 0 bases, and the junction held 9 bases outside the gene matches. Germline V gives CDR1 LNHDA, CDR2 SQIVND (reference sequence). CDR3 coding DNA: TGTGCCAGTAGCCGTCCAGTGACAGGGGTGAACACTGAAGCTTTCTTT. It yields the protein CASSRPVTGVNTEAFF.

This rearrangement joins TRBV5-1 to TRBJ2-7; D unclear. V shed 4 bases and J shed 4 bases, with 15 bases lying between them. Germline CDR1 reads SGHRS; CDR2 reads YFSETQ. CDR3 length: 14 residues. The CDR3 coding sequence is TGCGCCAGCAGCCCTAGGATAGGATCGTACGAGCAGTACTTC. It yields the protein CASSPRIGSYEQYF.

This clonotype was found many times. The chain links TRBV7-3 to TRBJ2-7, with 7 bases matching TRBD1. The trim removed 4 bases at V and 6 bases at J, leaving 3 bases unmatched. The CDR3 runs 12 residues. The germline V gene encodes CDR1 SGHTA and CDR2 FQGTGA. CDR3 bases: TGTGCCAGCAGCTCCCCAGGGGGCGAGCAGTACTTC. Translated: CASSSPGGEQYF.

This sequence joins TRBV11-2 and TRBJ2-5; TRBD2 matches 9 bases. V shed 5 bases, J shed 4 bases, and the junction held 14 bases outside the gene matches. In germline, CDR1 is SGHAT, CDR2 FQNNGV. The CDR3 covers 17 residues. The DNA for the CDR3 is TGTGCCAGCAGCCTCCAAGAGAGTAGCGGGGGTCGAGAGACCCAGTACTTC. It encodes CASSLQESSGGRETQYF.

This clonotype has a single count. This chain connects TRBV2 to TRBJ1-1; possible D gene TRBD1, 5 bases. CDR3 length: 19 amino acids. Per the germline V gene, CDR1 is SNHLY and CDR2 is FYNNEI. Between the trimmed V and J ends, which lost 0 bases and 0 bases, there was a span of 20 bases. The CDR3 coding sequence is TGTGCCAGCAGTGAAGCGCTTCGGGACGGGCGCGGACTGAACACTGAAGCTTTCTTT. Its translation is CASSEALRDGRGLNTEAFF.

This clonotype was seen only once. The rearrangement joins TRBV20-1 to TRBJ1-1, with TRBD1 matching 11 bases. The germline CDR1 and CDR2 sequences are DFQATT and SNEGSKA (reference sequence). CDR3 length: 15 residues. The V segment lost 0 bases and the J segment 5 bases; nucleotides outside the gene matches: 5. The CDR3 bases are TGCAGTGCTAGAGAGGACAGGGGGCTAGGGACTGAAGCTTTCTTT. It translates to CSAREDRGLGTEAFF.

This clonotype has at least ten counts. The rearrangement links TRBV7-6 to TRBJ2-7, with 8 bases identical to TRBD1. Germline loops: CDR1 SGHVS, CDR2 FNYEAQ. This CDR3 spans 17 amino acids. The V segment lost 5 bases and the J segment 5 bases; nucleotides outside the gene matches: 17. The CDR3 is CASSPLDRDLSVDEQYF. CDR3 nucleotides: TGTGCCAGCAGCCCCCTGGACAGGGATTTATCGGTGGACGAGCAGTACTTC.

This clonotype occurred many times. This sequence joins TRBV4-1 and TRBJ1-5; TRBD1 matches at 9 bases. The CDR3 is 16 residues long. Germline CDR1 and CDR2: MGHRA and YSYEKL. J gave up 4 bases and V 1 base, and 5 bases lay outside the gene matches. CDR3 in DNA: TGCGCCAGCAGCCAAGTAGGGACAGGGATGAATCAGCCCCAGCATTTT. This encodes CASSQVGTGMNQPQHF.

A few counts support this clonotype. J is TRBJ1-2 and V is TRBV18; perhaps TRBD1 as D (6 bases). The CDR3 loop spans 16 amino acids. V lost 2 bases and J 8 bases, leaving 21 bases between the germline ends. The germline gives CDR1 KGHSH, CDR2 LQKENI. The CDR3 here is CASSPTPEQGRSGYTF. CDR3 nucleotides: TGTGCCAGCTCACCAACCCCCGAACAGGGACGTTCCGGCTACACCTTC.

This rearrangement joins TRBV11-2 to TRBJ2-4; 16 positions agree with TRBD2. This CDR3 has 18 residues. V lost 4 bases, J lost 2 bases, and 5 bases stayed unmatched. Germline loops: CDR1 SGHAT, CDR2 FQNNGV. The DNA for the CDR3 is TGTGCCAGCAGCTCGGGACTAGCGGGGGGGCTGACCAAAAACATTCAGTACTTC. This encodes CASSSGLAGGLTKNIQYF.

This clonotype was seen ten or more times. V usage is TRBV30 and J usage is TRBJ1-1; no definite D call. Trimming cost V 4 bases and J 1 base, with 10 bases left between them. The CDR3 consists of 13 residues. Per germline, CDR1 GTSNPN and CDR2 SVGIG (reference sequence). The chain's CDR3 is CAWIGLRNTEAFF. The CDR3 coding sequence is TGTGCCTGGATAGGACTCAGGAACACTGAAGCTTTCTTT.

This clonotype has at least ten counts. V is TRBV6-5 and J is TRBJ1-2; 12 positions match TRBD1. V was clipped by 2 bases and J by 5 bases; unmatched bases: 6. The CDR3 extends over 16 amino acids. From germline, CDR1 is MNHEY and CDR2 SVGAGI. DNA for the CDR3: TGTGCCAGCAGTTACGGGACAGGGGGCCATGGGTATGGCTACACCTTC. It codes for CASSYGTGGHGYGYTF.

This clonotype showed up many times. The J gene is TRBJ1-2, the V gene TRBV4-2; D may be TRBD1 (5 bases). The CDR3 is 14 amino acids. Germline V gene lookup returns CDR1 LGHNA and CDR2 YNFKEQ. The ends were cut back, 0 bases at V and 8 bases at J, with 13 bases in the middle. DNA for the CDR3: TGTGCCAGCAGCCAAGACGTCCAGGGTAGAGGCTACACCTTC. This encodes CASSQDVQGRGYTF.

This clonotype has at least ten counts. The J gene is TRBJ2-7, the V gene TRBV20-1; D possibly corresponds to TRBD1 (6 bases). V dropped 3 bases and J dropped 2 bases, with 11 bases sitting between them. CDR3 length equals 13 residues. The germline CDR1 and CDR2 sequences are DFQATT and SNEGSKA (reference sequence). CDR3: CSASRGEAYEQYF. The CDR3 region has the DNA TGCAGTGCTAGCAGGGGTGAGGCCTACGAGCAGTACTTC.

The CDR3 coding sequence is TGTGCCAGCCACCGGGGGGATCGGCCCGGGGAGCTGTTTTTT. Translated, it gives CASHRGDRPGELFF. The rearrangement joins TRBV7-9 to TRBJ2-2; 7 positions match TRBD2. This CDR3 is 14 amino acids long. The V segment lost 8 bases and the J segment 6 bases; nucleotides outside the gene matches: 9. Germline lookup yields CDR1 SEHNR and CDR2 FQNEAQ (reference sequence).

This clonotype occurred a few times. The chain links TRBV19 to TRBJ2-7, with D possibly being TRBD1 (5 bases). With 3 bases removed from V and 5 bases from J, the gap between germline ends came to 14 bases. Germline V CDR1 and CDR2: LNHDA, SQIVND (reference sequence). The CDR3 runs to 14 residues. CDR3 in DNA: TGTGCCAGTAGTATTGGCAGGGCATTCAACGAGCAGTACTTC. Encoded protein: CASSIGRAFNEQYF.

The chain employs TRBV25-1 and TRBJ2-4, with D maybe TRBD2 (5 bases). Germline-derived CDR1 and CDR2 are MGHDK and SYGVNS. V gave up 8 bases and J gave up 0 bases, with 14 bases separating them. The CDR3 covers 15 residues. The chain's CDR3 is CASPRGALAKNIQYF. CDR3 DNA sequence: TGTGCCAGCCCCCGGGGAGCACTAGCCAAAAACATTCAGTACTTC.

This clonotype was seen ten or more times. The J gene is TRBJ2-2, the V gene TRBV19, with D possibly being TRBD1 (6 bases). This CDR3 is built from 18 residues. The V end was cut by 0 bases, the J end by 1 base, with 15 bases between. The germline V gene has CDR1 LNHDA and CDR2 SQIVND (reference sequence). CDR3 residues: CASSIETGSGLNTGELFF. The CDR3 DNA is TGTGCCAGTAGTATAGAAACAGGGAGTGGCCTGAACACCGGGGAGCTGTTTTTT.

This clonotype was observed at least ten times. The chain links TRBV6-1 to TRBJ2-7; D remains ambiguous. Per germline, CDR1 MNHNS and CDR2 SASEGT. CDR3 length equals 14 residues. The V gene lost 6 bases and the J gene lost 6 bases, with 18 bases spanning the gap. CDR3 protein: CASSSVPAPGEQYF. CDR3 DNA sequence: TGTGCCAGCAGCAGCGTACCGGCCCCCGGCGAGCAGTACTTC.

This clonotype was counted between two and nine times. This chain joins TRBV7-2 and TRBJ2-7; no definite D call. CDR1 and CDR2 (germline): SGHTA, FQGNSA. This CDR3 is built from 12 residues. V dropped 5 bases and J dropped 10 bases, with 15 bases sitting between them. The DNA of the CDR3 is TGTGCCAGCAGCCAAAATAAACGAAGCCAGTACTTC. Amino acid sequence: CASSQNKRSQYF.

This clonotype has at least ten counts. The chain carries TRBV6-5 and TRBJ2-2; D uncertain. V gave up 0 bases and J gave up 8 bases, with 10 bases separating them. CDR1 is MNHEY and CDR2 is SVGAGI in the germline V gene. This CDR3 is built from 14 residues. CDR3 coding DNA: TGTGCCAGCAGTTACTCACCGGCGGCTGGGGAGCTGTTTTTT. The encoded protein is CASSYSPAAGELFF.

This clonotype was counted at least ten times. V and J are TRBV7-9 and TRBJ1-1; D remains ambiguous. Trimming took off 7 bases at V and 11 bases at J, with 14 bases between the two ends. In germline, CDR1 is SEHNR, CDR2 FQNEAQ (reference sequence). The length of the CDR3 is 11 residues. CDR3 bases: TGTGCCAGCAATTCGATCGGGCAGGCTTTCTTT. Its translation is CASNSIGQAFF.